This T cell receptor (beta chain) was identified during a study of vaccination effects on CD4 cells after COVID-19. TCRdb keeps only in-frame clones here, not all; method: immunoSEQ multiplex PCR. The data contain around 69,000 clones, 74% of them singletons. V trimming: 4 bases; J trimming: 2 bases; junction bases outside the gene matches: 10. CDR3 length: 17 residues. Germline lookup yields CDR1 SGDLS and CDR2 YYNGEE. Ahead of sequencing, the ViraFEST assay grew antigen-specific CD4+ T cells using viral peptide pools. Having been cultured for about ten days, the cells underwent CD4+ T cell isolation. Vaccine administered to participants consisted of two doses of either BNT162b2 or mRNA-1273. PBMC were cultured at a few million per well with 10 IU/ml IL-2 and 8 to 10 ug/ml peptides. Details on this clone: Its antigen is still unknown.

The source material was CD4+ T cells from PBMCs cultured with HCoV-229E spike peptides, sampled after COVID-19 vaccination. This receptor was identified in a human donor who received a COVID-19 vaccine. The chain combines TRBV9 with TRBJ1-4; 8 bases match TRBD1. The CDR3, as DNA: TGTGCCAGCAGCCCTACAGGGGGAGGAGCGACTAATGAAAAACTGTTTTTT. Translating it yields CASSPTGGGATNEKLFF.